These 29 T cell receptor beta chains share one sample of origin, sequenced in a study of cytomegalovirus exposure and HLA in healthy donors. The PCR made use of 60 Vbeta and 13 Jbeta primers. TCRdb keeps only in-frame clones here, not all; method: immunoSEQ multiplex PCR. The sample consists of approximately 130,000 clones, around 76% of them appearing once. Sequencing was done on a sample of PBMCs. These receptors were obtained from a woman in her forties or fifties in good health and CMV-seronegative.

In this sample, this clone turned up once. CDR3 in DNA: TGTGCCAGCAGTGAACTAGCGGCCACAGATACGCAGTATTTT. Amino acids: CASSELAATDTQYF. The chain carries TRBV2 and TRBJ2-3, with 7 bases matching TRBD2. The germline V gene has CDR1 SNHLY and CDR2 FYNNEI. The CDR3 runs 14 residues. The junction had 1 base not matched to a gene; V was cut back by 2 bases and J by 2 bases.

This chain joins TRBV6-5 and TRBJ2-5, with D possibly TRBD1 on 5 matching bases. CDR1 MNHEY and CDR2 SVGAGI come from the germline V gene. This CDR3 has 13 amino acids. With 2 bases removed from V and 4 bases from J, the gap between germline ends came to 8 bases. The CDR3, as DNA: TGTGCCAGCAGTTACCAGGGTCGAGAGACCCAGTACTTC. As protein: CASSYQGRETQYF.

This clone has a single count. The rearrangement links TRBV15 to TRBJ1-4, with D tentatively TRBD1 (6 bases). This CDR3 is built from 13 residues. With 6 bases removed from V and 8 bases from J, the gap between germline ends came to 13 bases. The germline CDR1 and CDR2 sequences are LNHNV and YYDKDF (reference sequence). CDR3: CATRQGGGEKLFF. Here the CDR3 DNA reads TGTGCCACCAGACAGGGCGGGGGAGAAAAACTGTTTTTT.

V is TRBV5-6 and J is TRBJ2-3, with 11 bases matching TRBD1. This CDR3 region has 16 residues. Germline loops: CDR1 SGHDT, CDR2 YYEEEE. After removal of 1 base from V and 6 bases from J, the junction contained 7 bases not matched to a gene. CDR3 in amino acids: CASSLMGQGGSDTQYF. In DNA form, the CDR3 reads TGTGCCAGCAGCTTGATGGGACAGGGGGGATCGGATACGCAGTATTTT.

V is TRBV19 and J is TRBJ2-7; 9 bases align to TRBD1. J lost 2 bases, V lost 8 bases, and 16 bases had no gene match. Germline V gene sequence: CDR1 LNHDA, CDR2 SQIVND (reference sequence). The CDR3 sequence is 17 residues long. CDR3 sequence (DNA): TGTGCCAGTGGGCACCACGGACAGGGGAGGGGAACCTACGAGCAGTACTTC. As protein: CASGHHGQGRGTYEQYF.

V gene TRBV29-1 combines with J gene TRBJ2-7, with a weak D call TRBD2 (5 bases). In germline, CDR1 is SQVTM, CDR2 ANQGSEA. V was trimmed by 0 bases and J by 6 bases, leaving 15 bases between them. CDR3 length equals 14 residues. For the CDR3, the DNA is TGCAGCGTTGAAGACCCGGGGAACCCCGTCGAGCAGTACTTC. Amino acid sequence: CSVEDPGNPVEQYF.

The chain couples TRBV6-1 to TRBJ2-7, with D perhaps matching TRBD2 (6 bases). The germline gives CDR1 MNHNS, CDR2 SASEGT. Trimming left V 5 bases short and J 8 bases short, with 13 bases between. This CDR3 is built from 12 residues. The CDR3, as DNA: TGTGCCAGCAGTCGACCGGGAGAACAGCAGTACGTC. As protein: CASSRPGEQQYV.

The CDR3 region has the DNA TGTGCCAGCAGTGTCGGGTGGGAGGGGGAGCAGTACTTC. Translation gives CASSVGWEGEQYF. J is TRBJ2-7 and V is TRBV2; 7 bases match TRBD2. Germline CDR1 reads SNHLY; CDR2 reads FYNNEI. The CDR3 loop spans 13 amino acids. With V trimmed by 4 bases and J by 7 bases, 7 bases remained unmatched. Complete variable domain (other parts from reference TRBV2 and TRBJ2-7): EPEVTQTPSHQVTQMGQEVILRCVPISNHLYFYWYRQILGQKVEFLVSFYNNEISEKSEIFDDQFSVERPDGSNFTLKIRSTKLEDSAMYFCASSVGWEGEQYFGPGTRLTVT.

J is TRBJ2-3 and V is TRBV14; 7 bases are a match to TRBD1. This CDR3 has 15 amino acids. Losses at the gene ends were 1 base for V and 0 bases for J; bases not matched to a gene: 1. Germline CDR1 is SGHDN and CDR2 is FVKESK. The CDR3 loop reads CASSQGTGSTDTQYF. The CDR3 bases are TGTGCCAGCAGCCAAGGGACAGGAAGCACAGATACGCAGTATTTT.

V gene TRBV4-1 combines with J gene TRBJ2-1; D perhaps matches TRBD2 (6 bases). V gave up 0 bases and J gave up 4 bases, with 13 bases separating them. The CDR3 runs 16 residues. Germline CDR1 is MGHRA and CDR2 is YSYEKL. CDR3 amino acids: CASSQDYGSGYNEQFF. CDR3 DNA sequence: TGCGCCAGCAGCCAAGATTACGGGAGTGGGTACAATGAGCAGTTCTTC.

V gene TRBV9 combines with J gene TRBJ2-1; D is undetermined. Trimming shortened V by 0 bases and J by 10 bases, and 11 bases separated the two germline ends. The CDR3 spans 13 residues. Germline V gene sequence: CDR1 SGDLS, CDR2 YYNGEE. The CDR3 spells CASSVDGRREQFF. CDR3 nucleotide sequence: TGTGCCAGCAGCGTAGATGGCCGAAGAGAGCAGTTCTTC.

This sequence joins TRBV5-4 and TRBJ2-7; 11 positions agree with TRBD2. Germline V gene lookup returns CDR1 SGHNT and CDR2 YYREEE (reference sequence). CDR3 length: 13 residues. J lost 12 bases, V lost 4 bases, and 9 bases had no gene match. DNA for the CDR3: TGTGCCAGCAGCGGCGGGACTAGCGGAAGTATGTACGTC. Protein: CASSGGTSGSMYV.

This clone appeared once. The chain uses TRBV5-1 and TRBJ2-3; TRBD2 matches at 8 bases. CDR1 and CDR2 from the germline V gene are SGHRS and YFSETQ. This CDR3 contains 18 residues. J was trimmed by 2 bases and V by 0 bases; bases with no gene match: 11. The CDR3 loop is CASSLELAEPSYTDTQYF. CDR3 in DNA: TGCGCCAGCAGCTTGGAACTAGCGGAACCTTCTTACACAGATACGCAGTATTTT. The complete variable domain, with remaining parts taken from reference TRBV5-1 and TRBJ2-3, reads KAGVTQTPRYLIKTRGQQVTLSCSPISGHRSVSWYQQTPGQGLQFLFEYFSETQRNKGNFPGRFSGRQFSNSRSEMNVSTLELGDSALYLCASSLELAEPSYTDTQYFGPGTRLTVL.

The chain has TRBV28 and TRBJ1-5, with D tentatively TRBD1 (5 bases). The length of the CDR3 is 16 residues. Germline CDR1 reads MDHEN; CDR2 reads SYDVKM. The ends were cut back, 6 bases at V and 6 bases at J, with 21 bases in the middle. Here the CDR3 DNA reads TGTGCCAGCAGCCCGGGACTACCTCTCGGGGGTCAGCCCCAGCATTTT. It translates to CASSPGLPLGGQPQHF.

The chain employs TRBV25-1 and TRBJ1-5; no clear D. The germline gives CDR1 MGHDK, CDR2 SYGVNS. CDR3 length: 15 amino acids. Trimming cost V 2 bases and J 3 bases, with 11 bases left between them. The CDR3 coding sequence is TGTGCCAGCAGTGAAGCATCGGTTTACAATCAGCCCCAGCATTTT. Amino acid sequence: CASSEASVYNQPQHF. Full variable domain (outside the CDR3, taken from reference TRBV25-1 and TRBJ1-5): EADIYQTPRYLVIGTGKKITLECSQTMGHDKMYWYQQDPGMELHLIHYSYGVNSTEKGDLSSESTVSRIRTEHFPLTLESARPSHTSQYLCASSEASVYNQPQHFGDGTRLSIL.

The genes are TRBV2 and TRBJ2-3; 11 bases align to TRBD1. The CDR3 sequence is 16 residues long. Germline V lookup: CDR1 SNHLY, CDR2 FYNNEI. V gave up 4 bases and J gave up 0 bases; unmatched junction bases: 3. The CDR3 region is CASSGTGGSSTDTQYF. CDR3 in DNA: TGTGCCAGCAGTGGGACAGGGGGCTCTAGCACAGATACGCAGTATTTT.

CDR3 protein: CASSLAPLRGLFF. The CDR3 DNA reads TGTGCCAGCAGCTTGGCCCCATTGAGAGGACTGTTTTTT. The rearrangement joins TRBV5-6 to TRBJ1-4; D not certain. With 0 bases removed from V and 13 bases from J, the gap between germline ends came to 13 bases. CDR1 is SGHDT, CDR2 YYEEEE, per germline. This CDR3 comprises 13 residues.

This rearrangement joins TRBV19 to TRBJ1-2; tentatively, D is TRBD1 (6 bases). V was clipped by 3 bases and J by 3 bases, with 14 bases between them. The CDR3 contains 15 residues. The germline V gene encodes CDR1 LNHDA and CDR2 SQIVND (reference sequence). The CDR3 loop reads CASSMDSAVDYGYTF. The CDR3 DNA reads as TGTGCCAGTAGTATGGACAGCGCAGTGGACTATGGCTACACCTTC. The full variable domain, with the rest looked up from reference TRBV19 and TRBJ1-2, is DGGITQSPKYLFRKEGQNVTLSCEQNLNHDAMYWYRQDPGQGLRLIYYSQIVNDFQKGDIAEGYSVSREKKESFPLTVTSAQKNPTAFYLCASSMDSAVDYGYTFGSGTRLTVV.

This sequence joins TRBV5-1 and TRBJ2-5; TRBD2 matches at 9 bases. The germline V gene encodes CDR1 SGHRS and CDR2 YFSETQ. CDR3 length equals 14 residues. V trimming: 4 bases; J trimming: 4 bases; junction bases outside the gene matches: 5. The CDR3 reads CASSLSGSGETQYF. CDR3 bases: TGCGCCAGCAGCCTTAGCGGGAGTGGAGAGACCCAGTACTTC. The full variable domain, with the rest looked up from reference TRBV5-1 and TRBJ2-5, is KAGVTQTPRYLIKTRGQQVTLSCSPISGHRSVSWYQQTPGQGLQFLFEYFSETQRNKGNFPGRFSGRQFSNSRSEMNVSTLELGDSALYLCASSLSGSGETQYFGPGTRLLVL.

This rearrangement joins TRBV4-2 to TRBJ2-4; 10 bases are a match to TRBD1. The V and J ends lost 4 bases and 8 bases, in that order; junction bases with no gene match: 2. This CDR3 has 13 amino acids. Germline CDR1 LGHNA, CDR2 YNFKEQ. The CDR3, as DNA: TGTGCCAGCAGCCTAGGACAGGGGGACATTCAGTACTTC. The encoded protein is CASSLGQGDIQYF.

This clone was found a few times. The chain has TRBV5-6 and TRBJ1-1; D gene ambiguous. With 0 bases removed from V and 0 bases from J, the gap between germline ends came to 9 bases. This CDR3 spans 15 amino acids. Germline values: CDR1 SGHDT, CDR2 YYEEEE. CDR3 in amino acids: CASSLGGVLNTEAFF. CDR3 in DNA: TGTGCCAGCAGCTTGGGCGGGGTATTGAACACTGAAGCTTTCTTT.

The rearrangement uses TRBV2 and TRBJ1-5; no definite D call. The CDR3 runs 12 residues. Looked up from germline, CDR1 is SNHLY and CDR2 is FYNNEI. V was pared by 6 bases and J by 6 bases, with 9 bases between. Here the CDR3 DNA reads TGTGCCAGCAGGTTCCCTCCTCAGCCCCAGCATTTT. It specifies CASRFPPQPQHF.

The rearrangement links TRBV5-6 to TRBJ2-2, with 8 positions matching TRBD2. The germline CDR1 and CDR2 sequences are SGHDT and YYEEEE. J lost 2 bases, V lost 5 bases, and 8 bases had no gene match. The CDR3 is made up of 16 amino acids. CDR3 nucleotide sequence: TGTGCCAGCAGGCCCCGGGGGGGGTCCAACACCGGGGAGCTGTTTTTT. Its translation: CASRPRGGSNTGELFF.

Only a few counts were recorded for this clone. The rearrangement uses TRBV20-1 and TRBJ2-5; D unclear. Germline V gene sequence: CDR1 DFQATT, CDR2 SNEGSKA (reference sequence). This CDR3 spans 10 amino acids. Trimming removed 4 bases from V and 5 bases from J, with 5 bases in between. The CDR3 sequence is CSATRETQYF. The CDR3 DNA is TGCAGTGCTACCCGGGAGACCCAGTACTTC.

The chain uses TRBV30 and TRBJ2-6; maybe TRBD2 (5 bases). V lost 0 bases to trimming and J lost 0 bases, with 15 bases between them. This CDR3 comprises 18 residues. CDR1 is GTSNPN and CDR2 is SVGIG in the germline V gene (reference sequence). Here the CDR3 DNA reads TGTGCCTGGAGTGTCTTGGGAGCATATAGCTCTGGGGCCAACGTCCTGACTTTC. Translated, it gives CAWSVLGAYSSGANVLTF.

This rearrangement joins TRBV6-1 to TRBJ1-4; D may be TRBD1 (5 bases). Looked up from germline, CDR1 is MNHNS and CDR2 is SASEGT. The CDR3 consists of 13 residues. The V end lost 4 bases, the J end lost 5 bases, and 8 bases lay between the germline ends. In DNA form, the CDR3 reads TGTGCCAGCAGTGCACAGGTGAATGAAAAACTGTTTTTT. This translates into CASSAQVNEKLFF.

In this sample, this clone turned up once. The chain has TRBV2 and TRBJ1-1; 7 nucleotides line up with TRBD1. This CDR3 is 15 amino acids long. V gave up 7 bases and J gave up 1 base; unmatched junction bases: 9. Germline loops: CDR1 SNHLY, CDR2 FYNNEI. This CDR3 is CASKADRRRNTEAFF. CDR3 nucleotide sequence: TGTGCCAGCAAGGCGGACAGGAGGAGGAACACTGAAGCTTTCTTT.

V is TRBV11-2 and J is TRBJ2-5; 8 bases line up with TRBD2. Per the germline V gene, CDR1 is SGHAT and CDR2 is FQNNGV. The CDR3 extends over 14 amino acids. V shed 2 bases and J 4 bases; nucleotides not matched to a gene: 3. CDR3 amino acids: CASSLPSGRETQYF. The DNA of the CDR3 is TGTGCCAGCAGCTTACCGAGCGGGAGAGAGACCCAGTACTTC.

The chain uses TRBV10-3 and TRBJ1-5; 10 bases fit TRBD1. The junction had 4 bases not matched to a gene; V was cut back by 5 bases and J by 3 bases. The CDR3 contains 15 residues. CDR1 and CDR2 (germline): ENHRY, SYGVKD. CDR3 nucleotides: TGTGCCATCAGTTCCGGGACAGGGGACAATCAGCCCCAGCATTTT. Translated: CAISSGTGDNQPQHF.